This T cell receptor beta chain was identified during a study of blood T cells in healthy people across ages. CDR3 length: 16 residues. V trimming: 5 bases; J trimming: 3 bases; junction bases outside the gene matches: 12. Germline CDR1 ENHRY, CDR2 SYGVKD. Notes on the study in general: Estimated diversity, derived from one million T cells, was regarded as an underestimate.

With respect to this clonotype: Its target is unknown.

For the second PCR, which ran for about 6 to 11 cycles, a sample-barcoded 5' primer and a J-beta primer mix were used. One entry per CDR3 protein results from TCRdb running MiXCR on the 5' RACE reads. The sample lists about 1.8 million distinct CDR3 sequences, around half occurring once. This receptor was taken from a woman in her forties in good health. Sequenced input: blood. The chain combines TRBV10-3 with TRBJ1-2, with 7 nucleotides matching TRBD1. The CDR3 region is CAISINLGGGHYGYTF. As DNA, the CDR3 is TGTGCCATCAGTATTAACTTAGGGGGCGGTCACTATGGCTACACCTTC.